These 11 T cell receptor beta chains originate from one sample sequenced in a study of blood T cells in healthy people across ages. Next came a second PCR, run for roughly 7 to 12 cycles, which used a sample-barcoded 5' primer along with a J-beta primer mix. TCRdb recomputed calls from the 5' RACE reads with MiXCR, one row per CDR3 protein. The sample consists of 1.5 million to 2 million distinct CDR3 sequences, 28% of them appearing once. Sequenced input: blood. The receptors were gathered from a woman aged 25-40 years in good health.

This clonotype was seen a handful of times. The rearrangement links TRBV5-1 to TRBJ2-3; 8 bases fit TRBD1. V dropped 5 bases and J dropped 2; count of bases not matched to a gene: 7. The CDR3 is made up of 15 amino acids. Germline V gene data show CDR1 as SGHRS and CDR2 as YFSETQ. The CDR3 DNA is TGCGCCAGCAGTCTGGACAGGGCTAACACAGATACGCAGTATTTT. This encodes CASSLDRANTDTQYF.

The chain is built from TRBV5-1 and TRBJ2-3; the D is unclear. V lost 5 bases and J lost 2, with 9 bases in between. Germline lookup yields CDR1 SGHRS and CDR2 YFSETQ. This CDR3 spans 13 amino acids. CDR3 sequence reads: CASSVTTTDTQYF. CDR3 nucleotides: TGCGCCAGCAGTGTGACAACCACAGATACGCAGTATTTT.

The J gene is TRBJ2-7, the V gene TRBV6-2 or TRBV6-3; the match to TRBD2 covers 11 bases. J was trimmed by 7 bases and V by 6 bases; bases with no gene match: 8. The CDR3 covers 14 residues. The germline CDR1 and CDR2 sequences are MNHEY and SVGEGT. The CDR3 protein is CASRISGRGDEQYF. In DNA, the CDR3 is TGTGCCAGCAGAATTAGCGGGAGGGGCGATGAGCAGTACTTC.

Details on this clonotype: One end of the junction fails to match germline, which may point to a read error. The V and J genes are TRBV5-1 and TRBJ2-5, with D possibly called TRBD1 or TRBD2 (5 bases each). The V gene's germline CDR1 is SGHRS and CDR2 YFSETQ. The CDR3 sequence is 14 residues long. The CDR3 bases are TGCGCCAGCAGCTTTGTAGGGGTTGGGGAGACCCAGGACTTC. This codes for CASSFVGVGETQDF. Supplemented by reference TRBV5-1 and TRBJ2-5, the full variable domain reads KAGVTQTPRYLIKTRGQQVTLSCSPISGHRSVSWYQQTPGQGLQFLFEYFSETQRNKGNFPGRFSGRQFSNSRSEMNVSTLELGDSALYLCASSFVGVGETQDFGPGTRLLVL.

V is TRBV27 and J is TRBJ2-3; tentatively, D is TRBD1 or TRBD2 (5 bases each). In germline, CDR1 is MNHEY, CDR2 SMNVEV (reference sequence). Trimming removed 3 bases at V and 5 bases at J, with 18 bases between. CDR3 length equals 16 residues. CDR3 protein: CASSFGSYGGQDTQYF. CDR3 DNA sequence: TGTGCCAGCAGTTTTGGTTCCTATGGGGGTCAAGATACGCAGTATTTT.

In its sample, this clonotype was seen a few times. V and J are TRBV5-4 and TRBJ2-1; 7 bases agree with TRBD1. CDR3 size: 16 residues. Germline trimming cut 3 bases from V and 0 bases from J; bases unmatched to any gene: 6. Germline V CDR1 and CDR2: SGHNT, YYREEE (reference sequence). CDR3 DNA sequence: TGTGCCAGCAGCTCAGGATCAGGGGGCTCCTACAATGAGCAGTTCTTC. It is translated as CASSSGSGGSYNEQFF.

This clonotype has ten or more counts. This rearrangement joins TRBV12-5 to TRBJ2-5; D gene unclear. The CDR3 is 15 amino acids. Trimming removed 2 bases at V and 2 bases at J, with 12 bases between. The V gene's germline CDR1 is LGHNT and CDR2 FRNRAP. CDR3 region: CASGLKLPTQETQYF. The CDR3 DNA sequence: TGTGCTAGTGGTTTGAAATTACCGACTCAAGAGACCCAGTACTTC.

The rearrangement joins TRBV7-7 to TRBJ2-6; 7 nucleotides line up with TRBD1. The germline gives CDR1 SSHAT, CDR2 FNYEAQ (reference sequence). This CDR3 region has 19 residues. J was trimmed by 0 bases and V by 4 bases; bases with no gene match: 12. Written as DNA, the CDR3 is TGTGCCAGCAGCTCCCAGGGGGAACATTGCTACTCTGGGGCCAACGTCCTGACTTTC. Translated, it gives CASSSQGEHCYSGANVLTF.

The gene calls are TRBV14 and TRBJ2-3; D unresolved. From germline, CDR1 is SGHDN and CDR2 FVKESK. The CDR3 has 14 residues. The ends were cut back, 2 bases at V and 2 bases at J, with 8 bases in the middle. DNA of the CDR3: TGTGCCAGCAGCCAATTCCGCCTCACAGATACGCAGTATTTT. Translation: CASSQFRLTDTQYF.

V gene TRBV25-1 combines with J gene TRBJ2-2; 14 nucleotides agree with TRBD2. V gave up 2 bases and J gave up 5 bases; unmatched junction bases: 4. The CDR3 length is 17 residues. Germline-derived CDR1 and CDR2 are MGHDK and SYGVNS. This CDR3 reads CASSEAGTSGRTGELFF. The CDR3 bases are TGTGCCAGCAGTGAAGCGGGGACTAGCGGGAGAACCGGGGAGCTGTTTTTT.

The genes are TRBV7-2 and TRBJ2-5; the match to TRBD2 covers 10 bases. Germline V CDR1 and CDR2: SGHTA, FQGNSA. The length of the CDR3 is 15 residues. J was trimmed by 2 bases and V by 4 bases; bases with no gene match: 4. The CDR3 loop is CASSYTSGVQETQYF. The CDR3 DNA follows: TGTGCCAGCAGCTATACTAGCGGGGTGCAAGAGACCCAGTACTTC. Looking up the rest from reference TRBV7-2 and TRBJ2-5 gives the full variable domain: GAGVSQSPSNKVTEKGKDVELRCDPISGHTALYWYRQSLGQGLEFLIYFQGNSAPDKSGLPSDRFSAERTGGSVSTLTIQRTQQEDSAVYLCASSYTSGVQETQYFGPGTRLLVL.